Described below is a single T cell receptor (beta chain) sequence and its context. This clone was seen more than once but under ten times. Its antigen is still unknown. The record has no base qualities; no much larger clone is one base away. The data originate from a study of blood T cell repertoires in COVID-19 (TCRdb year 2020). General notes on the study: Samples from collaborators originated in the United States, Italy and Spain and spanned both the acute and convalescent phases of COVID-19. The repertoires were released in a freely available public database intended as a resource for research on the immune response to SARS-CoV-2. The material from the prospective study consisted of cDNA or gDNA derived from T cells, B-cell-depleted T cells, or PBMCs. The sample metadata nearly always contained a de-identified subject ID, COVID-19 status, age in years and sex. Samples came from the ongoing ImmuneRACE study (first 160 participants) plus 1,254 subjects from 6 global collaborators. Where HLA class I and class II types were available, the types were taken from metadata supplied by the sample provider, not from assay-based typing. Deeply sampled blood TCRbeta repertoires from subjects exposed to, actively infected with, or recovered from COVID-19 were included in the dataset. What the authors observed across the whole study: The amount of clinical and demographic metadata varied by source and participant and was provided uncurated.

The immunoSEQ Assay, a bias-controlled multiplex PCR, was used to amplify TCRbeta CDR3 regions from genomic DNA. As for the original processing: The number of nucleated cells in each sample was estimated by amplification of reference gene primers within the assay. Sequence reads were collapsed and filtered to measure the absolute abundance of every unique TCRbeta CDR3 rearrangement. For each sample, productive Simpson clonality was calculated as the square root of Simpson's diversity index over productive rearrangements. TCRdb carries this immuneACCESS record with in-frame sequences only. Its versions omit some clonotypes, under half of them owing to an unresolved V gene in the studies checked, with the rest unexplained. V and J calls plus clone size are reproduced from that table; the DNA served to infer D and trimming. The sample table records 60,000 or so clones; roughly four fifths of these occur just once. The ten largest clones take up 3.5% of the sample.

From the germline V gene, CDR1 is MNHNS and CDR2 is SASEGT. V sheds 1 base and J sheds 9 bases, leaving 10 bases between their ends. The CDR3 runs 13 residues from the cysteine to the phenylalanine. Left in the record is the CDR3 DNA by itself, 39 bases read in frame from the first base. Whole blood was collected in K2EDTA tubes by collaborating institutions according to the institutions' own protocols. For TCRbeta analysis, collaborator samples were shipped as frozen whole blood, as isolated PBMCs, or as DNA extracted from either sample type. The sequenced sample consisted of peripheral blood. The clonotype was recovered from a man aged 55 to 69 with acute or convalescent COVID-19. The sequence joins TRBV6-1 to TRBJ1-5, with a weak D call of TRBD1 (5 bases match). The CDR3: CASSEEGFGPQHF. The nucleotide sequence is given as TGTGCCAGCAGTGAAGAGGGGTTTGGGCCCCAGCATTTT.